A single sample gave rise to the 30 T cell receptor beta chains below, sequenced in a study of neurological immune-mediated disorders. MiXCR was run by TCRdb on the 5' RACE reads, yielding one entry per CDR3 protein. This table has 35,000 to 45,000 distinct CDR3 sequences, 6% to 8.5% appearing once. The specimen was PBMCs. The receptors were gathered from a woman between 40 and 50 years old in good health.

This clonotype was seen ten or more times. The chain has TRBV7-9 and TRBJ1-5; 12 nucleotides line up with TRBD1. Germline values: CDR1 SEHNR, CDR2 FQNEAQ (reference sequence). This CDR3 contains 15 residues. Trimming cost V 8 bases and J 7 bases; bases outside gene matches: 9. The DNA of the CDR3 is TGTGCCAGCGAGGCCGGGACAGGGGGCGGACAGCCCCAGCATTTT. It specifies CASEAGTGGGQPQHF.

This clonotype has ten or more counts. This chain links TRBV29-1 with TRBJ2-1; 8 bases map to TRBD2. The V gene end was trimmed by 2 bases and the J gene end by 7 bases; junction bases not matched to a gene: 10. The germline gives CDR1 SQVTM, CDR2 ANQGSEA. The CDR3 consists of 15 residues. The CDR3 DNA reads TGCAGCGTTGAACGCCGACCGGGACTAGAGAATGAGCAGTTCTTC. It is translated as CSVERRPGLENEQFF.

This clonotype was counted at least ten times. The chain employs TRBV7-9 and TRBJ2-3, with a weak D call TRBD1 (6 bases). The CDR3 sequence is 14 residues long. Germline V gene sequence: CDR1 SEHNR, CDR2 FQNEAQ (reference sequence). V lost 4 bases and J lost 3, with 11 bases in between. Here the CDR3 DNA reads TGTGCCAGCAGCTACGCCAGGGGAACAGATACGCAGTATTTT. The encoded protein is CASSYARGTDTQYF.

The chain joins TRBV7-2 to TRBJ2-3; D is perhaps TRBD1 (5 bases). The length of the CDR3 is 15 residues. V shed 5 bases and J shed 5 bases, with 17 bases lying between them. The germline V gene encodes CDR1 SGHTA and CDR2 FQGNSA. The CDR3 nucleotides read TGTGCCAGCAGCCCAGGAAGGGGATTTATAGATACGCAGTATTTT. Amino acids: CASSPGRGFIDTQYF. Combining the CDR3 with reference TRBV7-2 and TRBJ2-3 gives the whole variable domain GAGVSQSPSNKVTEKGKDVELRCDPISGHTALYWYRQSLGQGLEFLIYFQGNSAPDKSGLPSDRFSAERTGGSVSTLTIQRTQQEDSAVYLCASSPGRGFIDTQYFGPGTRLTVL.

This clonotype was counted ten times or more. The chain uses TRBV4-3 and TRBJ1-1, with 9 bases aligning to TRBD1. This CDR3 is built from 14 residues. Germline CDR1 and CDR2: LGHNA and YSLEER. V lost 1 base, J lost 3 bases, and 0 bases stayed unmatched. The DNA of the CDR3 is TGCGCCAGCAGCCAAGGGACAGGGGACACTGAAGCTTTCTTT. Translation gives CASSQGTGDTEAFF.

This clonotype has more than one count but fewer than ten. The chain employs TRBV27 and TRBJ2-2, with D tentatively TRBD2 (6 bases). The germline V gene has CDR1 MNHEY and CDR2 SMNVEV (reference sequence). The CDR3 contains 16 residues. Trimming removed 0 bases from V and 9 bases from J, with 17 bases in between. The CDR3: CASSLSGGPGGWELFF. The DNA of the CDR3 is TGTGCCAGCAGTTTATCGGGAGGACCAGGAGGGTGGGAGCTGTTTTTT.

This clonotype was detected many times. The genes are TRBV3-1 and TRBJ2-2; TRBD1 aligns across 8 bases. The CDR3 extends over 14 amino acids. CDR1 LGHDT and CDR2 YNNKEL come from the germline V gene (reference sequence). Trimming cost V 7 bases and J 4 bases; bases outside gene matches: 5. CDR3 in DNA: TGTGCCAGCACTTCGGGACAGGTCACCGGGGAGCTGTTTTTT. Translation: CASTSGQVTGELFF.

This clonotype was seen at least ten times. The CDR3 protein is CASSGEGVGTEAFF. CDR3 nucleotide sequence: TGTGCCAGCAGCGGCGAGGGGGTGGGGACTGAAGCTTTCTTT. The J gene is TRBJ1-1, the V gene TRBV9; D may be TRBD1 (6 bases). Trimming took 3 bases from V and 5 from J, leaving 14 bases between them. The germline CDR1 and CDR2 sequences are SGDLS and YYNGEE. There are 14 residues in the CDR3.

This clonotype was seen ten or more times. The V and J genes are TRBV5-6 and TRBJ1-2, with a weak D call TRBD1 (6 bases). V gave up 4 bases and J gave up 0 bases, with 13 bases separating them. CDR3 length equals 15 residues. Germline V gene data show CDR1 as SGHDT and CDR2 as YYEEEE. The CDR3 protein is CASSVDSRTNYGYTF. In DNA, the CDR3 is TGTGCCAGCAGCGTGGACAGCCGAACTAACTATGGCTACACCTTC. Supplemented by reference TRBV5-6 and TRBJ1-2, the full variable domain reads DAGVTQSPTHLIKTRGQQVTLRCSPKSGHDTVSWYQQALGQGPQFIFQYYEEEERQRGNFPDRFSGHQFPNYSSELNVNALLLGDSALYLCASSVDSRTNYGYTFGSGTRLTVV.

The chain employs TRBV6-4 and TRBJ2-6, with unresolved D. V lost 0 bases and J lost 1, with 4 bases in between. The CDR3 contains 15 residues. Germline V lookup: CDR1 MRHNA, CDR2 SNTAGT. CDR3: CASSDSRSGANVLTF. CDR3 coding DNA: TGTGCCAGCAGTGACTCGCGGTCTGGGGCCAACGTCCTGACTTTC.

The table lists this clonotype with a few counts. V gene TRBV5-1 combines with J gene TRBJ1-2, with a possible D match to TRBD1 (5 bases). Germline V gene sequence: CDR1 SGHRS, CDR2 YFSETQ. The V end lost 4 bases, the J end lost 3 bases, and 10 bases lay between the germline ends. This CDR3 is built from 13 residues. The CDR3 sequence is CASSDGGDYGYTF. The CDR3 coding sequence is TGCGCCAGCAGCGACGGGGGGGACTATGGCTACACCTTC.

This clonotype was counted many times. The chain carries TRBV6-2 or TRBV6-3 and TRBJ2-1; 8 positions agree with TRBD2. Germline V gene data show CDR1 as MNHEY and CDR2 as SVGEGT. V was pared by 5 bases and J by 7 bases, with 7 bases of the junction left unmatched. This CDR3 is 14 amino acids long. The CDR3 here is CASSPLAEGNEQFF. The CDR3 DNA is TGTGCCAGCAGTCCACTAGCGGAGGGGAATGAGCAGTTCTTC.

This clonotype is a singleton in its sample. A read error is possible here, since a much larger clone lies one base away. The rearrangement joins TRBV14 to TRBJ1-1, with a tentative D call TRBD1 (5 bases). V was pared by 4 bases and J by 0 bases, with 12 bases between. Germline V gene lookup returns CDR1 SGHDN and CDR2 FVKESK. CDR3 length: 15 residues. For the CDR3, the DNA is TGTGCCAGCAGCCCCCGAGACAGCATGAACACTGAAGCTTTCTTT. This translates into CASSPRDSMNTEAFF.

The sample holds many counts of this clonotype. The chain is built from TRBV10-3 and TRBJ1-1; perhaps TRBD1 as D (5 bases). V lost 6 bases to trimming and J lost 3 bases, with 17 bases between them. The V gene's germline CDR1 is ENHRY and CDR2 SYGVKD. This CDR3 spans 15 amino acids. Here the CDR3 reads CAISNGGVVDTEAFF. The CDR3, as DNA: TGTGCCATCAGCAATGGGGGGGTGGTGGACACTGAAGCTTTCTTT.

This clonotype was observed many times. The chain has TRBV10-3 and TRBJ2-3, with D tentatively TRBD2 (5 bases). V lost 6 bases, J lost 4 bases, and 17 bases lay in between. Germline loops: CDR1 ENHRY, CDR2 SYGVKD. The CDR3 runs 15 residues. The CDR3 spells CAISPTGKQADTQYF. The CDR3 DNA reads TGTGCCATCAGCCCAACCGGGAAGCAGGCAGATACGCAGTATTTT.

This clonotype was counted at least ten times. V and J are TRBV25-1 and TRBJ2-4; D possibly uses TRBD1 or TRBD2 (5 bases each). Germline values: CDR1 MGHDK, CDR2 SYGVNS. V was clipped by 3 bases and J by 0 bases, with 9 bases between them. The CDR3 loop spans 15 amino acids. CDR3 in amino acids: CASSDGGLAKNIQYF. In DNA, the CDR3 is TGTGCCAGCAGTGATGGGGGTCTAGCCAAAAACATTCAGTACTTC.

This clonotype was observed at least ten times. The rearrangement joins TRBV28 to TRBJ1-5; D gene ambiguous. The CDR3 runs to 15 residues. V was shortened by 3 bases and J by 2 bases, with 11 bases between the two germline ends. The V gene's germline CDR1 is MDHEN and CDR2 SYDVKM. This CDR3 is CASSLTGPGNQPQHF. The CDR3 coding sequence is TGTGCCAGCAGTTTGACTGGACCTGGCAATCAGCCCCAGCATTTT.

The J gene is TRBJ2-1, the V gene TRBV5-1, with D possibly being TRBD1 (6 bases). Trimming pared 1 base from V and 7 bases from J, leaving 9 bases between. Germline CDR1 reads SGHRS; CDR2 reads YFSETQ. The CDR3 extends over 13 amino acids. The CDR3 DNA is TGCGCCAGCAGCTTGCAAAGGGGGAATGAGCAGTTCTTC. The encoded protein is CASSLQRGNEQFF.

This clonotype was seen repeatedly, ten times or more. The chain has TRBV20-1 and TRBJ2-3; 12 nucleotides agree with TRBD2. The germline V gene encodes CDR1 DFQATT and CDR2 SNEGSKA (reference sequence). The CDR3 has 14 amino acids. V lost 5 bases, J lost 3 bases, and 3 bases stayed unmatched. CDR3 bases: TGCAGTGCTCGTCTAGCGGGGGGGACAGATACGCAGTATTTT. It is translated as CSARLAGGTDTQYF.

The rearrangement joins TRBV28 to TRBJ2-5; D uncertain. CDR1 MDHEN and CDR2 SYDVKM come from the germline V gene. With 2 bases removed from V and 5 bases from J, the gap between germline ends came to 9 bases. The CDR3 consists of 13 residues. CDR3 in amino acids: CASSLEKPETQYF. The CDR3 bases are TGTGCCAGCAGTTTAGAAAAGCCGGAGACCCAGTACTTC.

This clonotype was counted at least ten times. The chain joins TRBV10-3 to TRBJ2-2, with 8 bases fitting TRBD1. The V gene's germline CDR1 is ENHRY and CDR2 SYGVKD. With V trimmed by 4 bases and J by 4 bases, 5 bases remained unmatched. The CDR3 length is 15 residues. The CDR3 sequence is CAISGGQGGTGELFF. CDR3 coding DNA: TGTGCCATCAGTGGAGGACAGGGAGGCACCGGGGAGCTGTTTTTT.

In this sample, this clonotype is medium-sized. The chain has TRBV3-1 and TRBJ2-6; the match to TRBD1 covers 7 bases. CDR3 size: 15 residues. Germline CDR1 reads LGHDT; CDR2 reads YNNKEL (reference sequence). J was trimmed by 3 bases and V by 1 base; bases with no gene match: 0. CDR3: CASSQGQGGANVLTF. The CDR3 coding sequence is TGTGCCAGCAGCCAAGGACAGGGTGGGGCCAACGTCCTGACTTTC.

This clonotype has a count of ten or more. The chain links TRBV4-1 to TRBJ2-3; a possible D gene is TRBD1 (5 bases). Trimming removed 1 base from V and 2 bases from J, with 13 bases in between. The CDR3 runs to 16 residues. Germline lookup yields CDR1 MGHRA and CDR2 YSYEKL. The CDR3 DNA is TGCGCCAGCAGCCAAGCCCAAGGGGTGATCACAGATACGCAGTATTTT. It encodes CASSQAQGVITDTQYF.

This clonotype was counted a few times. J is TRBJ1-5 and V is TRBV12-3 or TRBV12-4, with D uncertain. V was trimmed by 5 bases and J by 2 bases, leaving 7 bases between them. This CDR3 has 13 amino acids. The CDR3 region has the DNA TGTGCCAGCAGTATGAACGGCAATCAGCCCCAGCATTTT. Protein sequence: CASSMNGNQPQHF.

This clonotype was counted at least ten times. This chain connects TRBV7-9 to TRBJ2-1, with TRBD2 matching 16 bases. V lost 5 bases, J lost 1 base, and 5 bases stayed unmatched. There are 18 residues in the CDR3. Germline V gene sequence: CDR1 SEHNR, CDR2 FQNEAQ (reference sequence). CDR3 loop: CASSPGLAGGESYNEQFF. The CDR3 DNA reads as TGTGCCAGCAGCCCGGGACTAGCGGGAGGGGAATCCTACAATGAGCAGTTCTTC.

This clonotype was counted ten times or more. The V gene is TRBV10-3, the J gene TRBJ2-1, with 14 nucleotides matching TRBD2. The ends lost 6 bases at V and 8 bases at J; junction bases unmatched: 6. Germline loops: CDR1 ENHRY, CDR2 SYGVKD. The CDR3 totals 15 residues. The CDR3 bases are TGTGCCATCAGGGGGACTAGCGGGAGTGGCGATGAGCAGTTCTTC. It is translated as CAIRGTSGSGDEQFF.

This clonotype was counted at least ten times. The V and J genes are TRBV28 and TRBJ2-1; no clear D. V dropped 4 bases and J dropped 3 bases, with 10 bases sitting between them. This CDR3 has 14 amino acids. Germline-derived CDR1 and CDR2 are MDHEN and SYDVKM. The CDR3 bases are TGTGCCAGCAGTTGGTCCGAGCTCTACAATGAGCAGTTCTTC. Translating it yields CASSWSELYNEQFF.

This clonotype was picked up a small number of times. The CDR3 DNA sequence: TGCGCCAGCAGCCAAGATCGGGTGGGGACTGAAGCTTTCTTT. It yields the protein CASSQDRVGTEAFF. This rearrangement joins TRBV4-1 to TRBJ1-1, with D unclear. The germline CDR1 and CDR2 sequences are MGHRA and YSYEKL. This CDR3 has 14 residues. Trimming pared 0 bases from V and 5 bases from J, leaving 10 bases between.

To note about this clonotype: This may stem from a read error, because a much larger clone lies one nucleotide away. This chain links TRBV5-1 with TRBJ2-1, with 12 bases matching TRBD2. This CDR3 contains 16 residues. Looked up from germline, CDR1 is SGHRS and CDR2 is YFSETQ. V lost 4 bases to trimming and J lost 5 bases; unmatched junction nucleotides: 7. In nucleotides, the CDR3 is TGCGCCAGCAGCCCGTGGACTAGCGGGGACCACAATGAGCAGTTCTTC. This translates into CASSPWTSGDHNEQFF.

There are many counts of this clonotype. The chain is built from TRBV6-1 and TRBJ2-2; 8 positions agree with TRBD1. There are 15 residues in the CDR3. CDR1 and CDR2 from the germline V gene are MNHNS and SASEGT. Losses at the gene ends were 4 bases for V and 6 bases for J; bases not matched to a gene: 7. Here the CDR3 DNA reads TGTGCCAGCAGTGCCCCGGACAGGGTGGCCGGGGAGCTGTTTTTT. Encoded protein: CASSAPDRVAGELFF.